The 2 T cell receptor beta chains in this list originate from one sample, sequenced in a study of OX40 agonist ivuxolimab in advanced cancers. The data were produced by immunoSEQ multiplex PCR, yet TCRdb's version contains in-frame clones alone and is incomplete. The sample comprises roughly 65,000 clones, around 88% of which are singletons, and approximately 0.86% rests with the top ten. Here the sequenced sample was CD4+ or CD8+ T cells sorted from blood, taken in a trial of the OX40 agonist ivuxolimab. The receptor set was obtained from an adult with an advanced solid tumor such as melanoma, head and neck, liver or kidney cancer.

V gene TRBV28 combines with J gene TRBJ2-3; D might be TRBD1 (6 bases). This CDR3 spans 15 amino acids. Trimming took off 6 bases at V and 3 bases at J, with 16 bases between the two ends. Germline assignment: CDR1 MDHEN and CDR2 SYDVKM. CDR3 coding DNA: TGTGCCAGCAGCCGCACAGGGTTGAGGACAGATACGCAGTATTTT. Protein: CASSRTGLRTDTQYF.

The J gene is TRBJ2-7, the V gene TRBV27; D may be TRBD1 or TRBD2 (7 bases each). Between the trimmed V and J ends, which lost 1 base and 3 bases, there was a span of 19 bases. The germline CDR1 and CDR2 sequences are MNHEY and SMNVEV (reference sequence). The CDR3 sequence is 17 residues long. CDR3 nucleotides: TGTGCCAGCAGTTTATATAAGGGGGGGACAGCCCACTACGAGCAGTACTTC. This sequence encodes CASSLYKGGTAHYEQYF.